Only one count was recorded for the clone carrying this T cell receptor (beta chain). The CDR3 has 16 residues. Germline V gene sequence: CDR1 SGHRS, CDR2 YFSETQ. Trimming took 3 bases from V and 0 from J; bases not matched to a gene: 5. This sample was included in a study of blood T cell repertoires in COVID-19. Study details: The study drew acute and convalescent COVID-19 samples from the United States, Italy and Spain. In each case, the material was cDNA or gDNA derived from T cells, B-cell-depleted T cells, or PBMCs.

How the authors handled the data: It was from reference gene primer amplification that nucleated cell counts were estimated. Using immunoSEQ multiplex PCR, the repertoire was profiled, and TCRdb retains in-frame clones only, with some absent. The V and J calls and the clone size are those of that table, but D and trimming were determined from the DNA. The sample lists a few hundred thousand clones; more than 75% were seen once. V usage is TRBV5-1 and J usage is TRBJ1-3, with TRBD1 matching over 8 bases. This receptor was obtained from a woman between 50 and 59 years old who had recovered from COVID-19. The sequenced material came from peripheral blood. CDR3 loop: CASSWTGTGSGNTIYF. The DNA for the CDR3 is TGCGCCAGCAGCTGGACCGGGACAGGCTCTGGAAACACCATATATTTT.